This entry lists 19 T cell receptor beta chains sequenced from one sample in a study of Ad26.COV2.S vaccination and SARS-CoV-2 variants. The treatment was: 15 to 20 received Ad26.COV2.S at low or high dose, single or two shots; about 5 received placebo; per-sample allocation not given. Vaccine and placebo recipients were sampled on day 63 after the first injection. Clones were read by immunoSEQ multiplex PCR, and TCRdb kept only the in-frame ones, dropping some. The top ten hold under 2% of the sample, which has more than 300,000 clones, approximately 86% seen once. The sample consisted of peripheral blood, taken in a trial of Ad26.COV2.S vaccine versus placebo. The receptors were sampled from a person between 18 and 65 years old who received the Ad26.COV2.S COVID-19 vaccine or a placebo.

CDR3 amino acids: CASSGDRGYYGYTF. The DNA of the CDR3 is TGTGCCAGCAGTGGGGACAGGGGGTACTATGGCTACACCTTC. The rearrangement links TRBV27 to TRBJ1-2; 11 bases agree with TRBD1. V dropped 5 bases and J dropped 3; count of bases not matched to a gene: 2. Germline V gene sequence: CDR1 MNHEY, CDR2 SMNVEV (reference sequence). The CDR3 contains 14 residues.

This chain uses TRBV30 with TRBJ1-5; no definite D call. This CDR3 region has 12 residues. Between the trimmed V and J ends, which lost 1 base and 4 bases, there was a span of 5 bases. Germline CDR1 is GTSNPN and CDR2 is SVGIG (reference sequence). CDR3 in DNA: TGTGCCTGGAGTGCCTTTAATCAGCCCCAGCATTTT. Its protein is CAWSAFNQPQHF.

Only a few counts were recorded for this clone. The chain combines TRBV7-9 with TRBJ1-6, with no clear D. CDR3 length: 14 amino acids. With 4 bases removed from V and 9 bases from J, the gap between germline ends came to 13 bases. CDR1 SEHNR and CDR2 FQNEAQ come from the germline V gene (reference sequence). CDR3 protein: CASSYRTDTSPLHF. The CDR3 DNA reads TGTGCCAGCAGCTACCGGACGGATACTTCACCCCTCCACTTT.

The gene calls are TRBV7-2 and TRBJ2-7; D remains unclear. Germline-derived CDR1 and CDR2 are SGHTA and FQGNSA. The V end was cut by 0 bases, the J end by 1 base, with 7 bases between. The CDR3 runs 14 residues. The CDR3 coding sequence is TGTGCCAGCAGCTTAGCGCACATATCCTACGAGCAGTACTTC. Translating gives CASSLAHISYEQYF.

The table lists this clone with a few counts. V gene TRBV2 combines with J gene TRBJ1-5; the D gene is possibly TRBD1 (5 bases). Germline V lookup: CDR1 SNHLY, CDR2 FYNNEI. Trimming removed 4 bases at V and 6 bases at J, with 13 bases between. CDR3 length: 14 amino acids. CDR3 residues: CASSGIQGGQPQHF. The CDR3 DNA reads as TGTGCCAGCAGTGGAATCCAGGGAGGTCAGCCCCAGCATTTT.

The gene calls are TRBV5-1 and TRBJ2-1, with 7 positions matching TRBD1. The CDR3 has 16 amino acids. V shed 5 bases, J shed 7 bases, and the junction held 15 bases outside the gene matches. The V gene's germline CDR1 is SGHRS and CDR2 YFSETQ. CDR3 amino acids: CASRSPVGQRWNEQFF. CDR3 bases: TGCGCCAGCAGGTCGCCTGTGGGACAGCGATGGAATGAGCAGTTCTTC.

The CDR3 loop reads CASSSPQDRTFSYNEQFF. The CDR3 nucleotides are TGTGCCAGCAGCTCCCCCCAGGACCGGACCTTCTCCTACAATGAGCAGTTCTTC. The V gene is TRBV7-7, the J gene TRBJ2-1; no firm D call. The CDR3 covers 18 residues. Trimming left V 4 bases short and J 0 bases short, with 19 bases between. CDR1 is SSHAT, CDR2 FNYEAQ, per germline (reference sequence).

The chain links TRBV4-2 to TRBJ2-1, with 7 bases matching TRBD2. This CDR3 is 15 amino acids long. V was clipped by 1 base and J by 5 bases; unmatched bases: 5. Germline CDR1 and CDR2: LGHNA and YNFKEQ. The CDR3 nucleotides read TGTGCCAGCAGCCAAGGGGGGACTACTAACAATGAGCAGTTCTTC. Amino acid sequence: CASSQGGTTNNEQFF.

The CDR3 sequence: CASSLEGSRGYTF. DNA for the CDR3: TGCGCCAGCAGCTTGGAAGGTTCCCGGGGCTACACCTTC. The chain joins TRBV5-1 to TRBJ1-2; no firm D call. Germline values: CDR1 SGHRS, CDR2 YFSETQ. The CDR3 is 13 amino acids. Trimming removed 0 bases from V and 8 bases from J, with 11 bases in between.

CDR3 sequence: CASSAGQVSYEQYF. DNA for the CDR3: TGCGCCAGCAGCGCGGGACAGGTCTCCTACGAGCAGTACTTC. The chain links TRBV5-1 to TRBJ2-7; 8 nucleotides agree with TRBD1. The CDR3 runs to 14 residues. CDR1 SGHRS and CDR2 YFSETQ come from the germline V gene. The ends lost 4 bases at V and 0 bases at J; junction bases unmatched: 3.

The J gene is TRBJ2-5, the V gene TRBV6-2 or TRBV6-3, with a possible D match to TRBD2 (6 bases). V shed 5 bases and J shed 4 bases, with 20 bases lying between them. CDR1 and CDR2 from the germline V gene are MNHEY and SVGEGT. The CDR3 is made up of 16 amino acids. DNA for the CDR3: TGTGCCAGCAGTGGAGGGACGGGACTGAGGGGAGAGACCCAGTACTTC. Translation gives CASSGGTGLRGETQYF.

The chain recombines TRBV7-2 with TRBJ2-3; D gene unclear. The CDR3 length is 15 residues. The germline CDR1 and CDR2 sequences are SGHTA and FQGNSA. Trimming cost V 5 bases and J 4 bases, with 16 bases left between them. The chain's CDR3 is CASSPRPGGADTQYF. For the CDR3, the DNA is TGTGCCAGCAGCCCTCGTCCGGGCGGCGCAGATACGCAGTATTTT.

The J gene is TRBJ1-4, the V gene TRBV30, with TRBD1 matching over 8 bases. V lost 0 bases to trimming and J lost 7 bases; unmatched junction nucleotides: 4. CDR3 length equals 14 residues. CDR1 is GTSNPN and CDR2 is SVGIG in the germline V gene (reference sequence). In nucleotides, the CDR3 is TGTGCCTGGAGTGTTGGACAGGGCCCTGAAAAACTGTTTTTT. It codes for CAWSVGQGPEKLFF.

J is TRBJ1-1 and V is TRBV11-2; D is perhaps TRBD1 (5 bases). Germline CDR1 is SGHAT and CDR2 is FQNNGV. Trimming pared 5 bases from V and 0 bases from J, leaving 10 bases between. The CDR3 is 14 residues long. CDR3 sequence reads: CASSPGLLNTEAFF. The CDR3 DNA is TGTGCCAGCAGCCCGGGACTCTTGAACACTGAAGCTTTCTTT.

The CDR3 protein is CAWNIHGRDGNEKLFF. The CDR3 DNA sequence: TGTGCCTGGAATATTCACGGCAGGGATGGTAATGAAAAACTGTTTTTT. The chain recombines TRBV30 with TRBJ1-4; weak D call: TRBD1 (5 bases). V was trimmed by 4 bases and J by 4 bases, leaving 19 bases between them. The CDR3 is made up of 16 amino acids. CDR1 is GTSNPN, CDR2 SVGIG, per germline (reference sequence). The variable domain in full, with the rest retrieved from reference TRBV30 and TRBJ1-4, is SQTIHQWPATLVQPVGSPLSLECTVEGTSNPNLYWYRQAAGRGLQLLFYSVGIGQISSEVPQNLSASRPQDRQFILSSKKLLLSDSGFYLCAWNIHGRDGNEKLFFGSGTQLSVL.

The rearrangement joins TRBV5-8 to TRBJ2-3; 8 nucleotides line up with TRBD1. Germline V lookup: CDR1 SGHTS, CDR2 YDEGEE. CDR3 length: 16 residues. After removal of 4 bases from V and 1 base from J, the junction contained 8 bases not matched to a gene. CDR3 sequence (DNA): TGTGCCAGCAGCCCCCTAAACAGGGGGGGCACAGATACGCAGTATTTT. Its protein is CASSPLNRGGTDTQYF.

This clone was seen once. The V and J genes are TRBV2 and TRBJ1-6; 9 positions match TRBD1. V was pared by 6 bases and J by 6 bases, with 6 bases of the junction left unmatched. Per the germline V gene, CDR1 is SNHLY and CDR2 is FYNNEI. The CDR3 has 15 residues. As DNA, the CDR3 is TGTGCCAGCAGGGCCGGGACAGGGCTTAATTCACCCCTCCACTTT. It encodes CASRAGTGLNSPLHF.

The rearrangement uses TRBV5-6 and TRBJ2-3; D possibly corresponds to TRBD2 (6 bases). Trimming took off 5 bases at V and 2 bases at J, with 18 bases between the two ends. Germline V gene lookup returns CDR1 SGHDT and CDR2 YYEEEE. CDR3 length: 16 amino acids. CDR3 DNA: TGTGCCAGCAGGTCGGAGGGGCGACGATCCACAGATACGCAGTATTTT. This sequence encodes CASRSEGRRSTDTQYF.

This clone was seen a handful of times. The chain joins TRBV10-3 to TRBJ2-7; D is possibly TRBD1 (5 bases). Germline assignment: CDR1 ENHRY and CDR2 SYGVKD. V was trimmed by 6 bases and J by 3 bases, leaving 18 bases between them. This CDR3 region has 15 residues. CDR3 protein: CAISPQGNGVYEQYF. The DNA of the CDR3 is TGTGCCATCAGCCCTCAGGGAAATGGGGTCTACGAGCAGTACTTC.